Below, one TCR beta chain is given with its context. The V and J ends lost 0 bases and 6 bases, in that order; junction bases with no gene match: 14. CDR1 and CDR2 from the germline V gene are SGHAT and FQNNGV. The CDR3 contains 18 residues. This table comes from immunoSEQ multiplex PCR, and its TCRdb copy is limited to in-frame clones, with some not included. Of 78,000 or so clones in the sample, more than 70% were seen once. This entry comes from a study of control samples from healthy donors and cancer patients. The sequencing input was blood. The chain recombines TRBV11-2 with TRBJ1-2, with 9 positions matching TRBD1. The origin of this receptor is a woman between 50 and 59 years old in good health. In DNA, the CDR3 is TGTGCCAGCAGCTTAGATCTCTCTTTGGCCTGGGACAGGGATGGCTACACCTTC. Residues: CASSLDLSLAWDRDGYTF.